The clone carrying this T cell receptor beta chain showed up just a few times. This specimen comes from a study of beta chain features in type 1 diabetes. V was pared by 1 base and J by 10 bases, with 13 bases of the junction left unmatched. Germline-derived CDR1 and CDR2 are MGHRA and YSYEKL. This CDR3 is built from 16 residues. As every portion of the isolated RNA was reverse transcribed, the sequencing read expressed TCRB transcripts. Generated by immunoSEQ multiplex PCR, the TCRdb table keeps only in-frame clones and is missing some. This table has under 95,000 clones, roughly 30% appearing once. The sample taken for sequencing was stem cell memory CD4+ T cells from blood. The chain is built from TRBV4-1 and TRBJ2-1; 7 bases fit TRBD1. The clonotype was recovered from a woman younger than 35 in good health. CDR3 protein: CASSQGGRGKVREQFF. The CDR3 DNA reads TGCGCCAGCAGCCAAGGTGGCAGGGGGAAGGTGCGGGAGCAGTTCTTC.